These 15 T cell receptor beta chains originate from one sample sequenced in a study of blood T cell repertoires in COVID-19. Sequenced by immunoSEQ multiplex PCR; TCRdb stores in-frame clones only, minus some. The sample lists tens of thousands of clones, over 80% occurring once. The sequenced material came from peripheral blood. The receptors come from a woman older than 75 with active or convalescent COVID-19.

The chain links TRBV10-3 to TRBJ2-7; 8 bases agree with TRBD1. Germline CDR1 is ENHRY and CDR2 is SYGVKD. V lost 10 bases and J lost 0; bases outside the gene matches: 8. The CDR3 has 14 amino acids. Written as DNA, the CDR3 is TGTGCCACCGCGACAGGGGCCCACTCCTACGAGCAGTACTTC. Translation: CATATGAHSYEQYF.

The rearrangement links TRBV10-3 to TRBJ2-2; maybe TRBD1 (5 bases). Trimming left V 3 bases short and J 3 bases short, with 8 bases between. Germline V gives CDR1 ENHRY, CDR2 SYGVKD. The CDR3 spans 14 residues. The CDR3 DNA reads as TGTGCCATCAGTGATCGCAGGGACACCGGGGAGCTGTTTTTT. Amino acid sequence: CAISDRRDTGELFF.

The chain recombines TRBV28 with TRBJ1-3; TRBD1 aligns across 9 bases. V lost 6 bases to trimming and J lost 2 bases; unmatched junction nucleotides: 8. This CDR3 region has 16 residues. CDR1 and CDR2 (germline): MDHEN, SYDVKM. The CDR3 loop is CASSVLRTGAGNTIYF. As DNA, the CDR3 is TGTGCCAGCAGCGTCCTTCGGACAGGGGCTGGAAACACCATATATTTT.

The chain couples TRBV7-3 to TRBJ1-6; 7 bases are a match to TRBD1. The length of the CDR3 is 13 residues. The germline CDR1 and CDR2 sequences are SGHTA and FQGTGA. V was clipped by 3 bases and J by 9 bases; unmatched bases: 2. CDR3 protein: CASSLGQTSPLHF. The CDR3 DNA reads as TGTGCCAGCAGCTTGGGACAGACTTCACCCCTCCACTTT.

This clone was detected only once. The V call is TRBV7-2, the J call TRBJ2-7; a possible D gene is TRBD2 (5 bases). Trimming stripped 7 bases from V and 2 bases from J, with 18 bases between. CDR1 is SGHTA, CDR2 FQGNSA, per germline. This CDR3 has 15 residues. CDR3 in amino acids: CASTPSFGIPYEQYF. CDR3 DNA sequence: TGTGCCAGCACCCCGAGTTTCGGGATACCCTACGAGCAGTACTTC. The variable domain in full, with the rest retrieved from reference TRBV7-2 and TRBJ2-7, is GAGVSQSPSNKVTEKGKDVELRCDPISGHTALYWYRQSLGQGLEFLIYFQGNSAPDKSGLPSDRFSAERTGGSVSTLTIQRTQQEDSAVYLCASTPSFGIPYEQYFGPGTRLTVT.

The chain couples TRBV27 to TRBJ1-6; 7 bases are shared with TRBD1. The junction had 10 bases not matched to a gene; V was cut back by 7 bases and J by 7 bases. Germline lookup yields CDR1 MNHEY and CDR2 SMNVEV (reference sequence). There are 15 residues in the CDR3. CDR3 protein: CASTKSGTANSPLHF. CDR3 DNA sequence: TGTGCCAGCACCAAATCCGGGACAGCCAATTCACCCCTCCACTTT.

J is TRBJ2-7 and V is TRBV14, with 9 nucleotides matching TRBD2. Germline-derived CDR1 and CDR2 are SGHDN and FVKESK. The CDR3 is 15 residues long. The V and J ends lost 5 bases and 7 bases, in that order; junction bases with no gene match: 12. CDR3 coding DNA: TGTGCCAGCAGCGCCGGGGCGGGAGGGCGGCGGGAGCAGTACTTC. This encodes CASSAGAGGRREQYF.

The chain has TRBV6-5 and TRBJ2-7; D is unresolved. The length of the CDR3 is 15 residues. CDR1 is MNHEY, CDR2 SVGAGI, per germline. V was trimmed by 6 bases and J by 6 bases, leaving 21 bases between them. DNA of the CDR3: TGTGCCAGCAGGCCCCCGAGGCTCACATCGGGCGAGCAGTACTTC. Its translation: CASRPPRLTSGEQYF.

The sample holds one count of this clone. V and J are TRBV6-5 and TRBJ2-1; D may be TRBD1 (6 bases). CDR1 and CDR2 from the germline V gene are MNHEY and SVGAGI. This CDR3 is built from 16 residues. V was clipped by 0 bases and J by 10 bases, with 19 bases between them. CDR3 in amino acids: CASSYSRLGGVSEQFF. CDR3 sequence (DNA): TGTGCCAGCAGTTACTCGAGGCTAGGGGGTGTTTCGGAGCAGTTCTTC.

The chain joins TRBV11-1 to TRBJ1-1, with D unclear. The germline CDR1 and CDR2 sequences are SGHAT and FQDESV (reference sequence). V was pared by 3 bases and J by 2 bases, with 13 bases between. The CDR3 sequence is 15 residues long. In DNA form, the CDR3 reads TGTGCCAGCAGCTTGGAGGGCAGTCTAAACACTGAAGCTTTCTTT. It is translated as CASSLEGSLNTEAFF.

This rearrangement joins TRBV7-6 to TRBJ2-7; 9 nucleotides align to TRBD1. Germline assignment: CDR1 SGHVS and CDR2 FNYEAQ. The trim removed 5 bases at V and 0 bases at J, leaving 5 bases unmatched. This CDR3 comprises 15 residues. The CDR3, as DNA: TGTGCCAGCAGCCCCTCGGGACAGGGCTCCTACGAGCAGTACTTC. This encodes CASSPSGQGSYEQYF.

This rearrangement joins TRBV15 to TRBJ1-1; possible D gene TRBD1, 6 bases. Trimming removed 0 bases from V and 11 bases from J, with 13 bases in between. Germline lookup yields CDR1 LNHNV and CDR2 YYDKDF (reference sequence). This CDR3 comprises 13 residues. DNA for the CDR3: TGTGCCACCAGCAGAGAAGGACAGATGGACGCTTTCTTT. Translated, it gives CATSREGQMDAFF. Using reference TRBV15 and TRBJ1-1 for the parts outside the CDR3, the full variable domain is DAMVIQNPRYQVTQFGKPVTLSCSQTLNHNVMYWYQQKSSQAPKLLFHYYDKDFNNEADTPDNFQSRRPNTSFCFLDIRSPGLGDTAMYLCATSREGQMDAFFGQGTRLTVV.

This clone is a singleton in its sample. The V and J genes are TRBV7-3 and TRBJ2-3, with a weak D call TRBD2 (5 bases). The V and J ends lost 3 bases and 2 bases respectively, with 12 bases between them. Germline CDR1 reads SGHTA; CDR2 reads FQGTGA. CDR3 length: 15 amino acids. The CDR3 nucleotides read TGTGCCAGCAGCTTCCTTGGAGGAGACACAGATACGCAGTATTTT. It is translated as CASSFLGGDTDTQYF.

The chain joins TRBV15 to TRBJ1-5; TRBD1 agrees at 7 bases. The V gene end was trimmed by 3 bases and the J gene end by 4 bases; junction bases not matched to a gene: 3. This CDR3 spans 14 amino acids. Germline CDR1 and CDR2: LNHNV and YYDKDF (reference sequence). Here the CDR3 reads CATSRDRLNQPQHF. CDR3 sequence (DNA): TGTGCCACCAGCAGGGACAGGTTGAATCAGCCCCAGCATTTT.

The chain employs TRBV12-3 or TRBV12-4 and TRBJ2-1; D remains unclear. V was clipped by 3 bases and J by 8 bases, with 5 bases between them. The CDR3 is 11 amino acids. CDR3 nucleotide sequence: TGTGCCAGCAGTTTCTCTGATGAGCAGTTCTTC. Amino acid sequence: CASSFSDEQFF.